The next 22 T cell receptor beta chains were all read from a single sample in a study of blood T cells in healthy people across ages. Then a second PCR, running roughly 7 to 11 cycles, was carried out with a sample-barcoded 5' primer and a J-beta primer mix. TCRdb redid the calling of the 5' RACE reads with MiXCR, one entry per CDR3 protein. Among more than 650,000 distinct CDR3 sequences, 20% to 25% were seen once, and the ten largest hold around 21%. The sequenced material came from blood. Receptor source: a man aged 65 to 79 in good health.

There are a few counts of this clonotype. The chain carries TRBV20-1 and TRBJ2-7; the match to TRBD2 covers 10 bases. The CDR3 contains 16 residues. V trimming: 0 bases; J trimming: 2 bases; junction bases outside the gene matches: 7. Germline V lookup: CDR1 DFQATT, CDR2 SNEGSKA (reference sequence). The CDR3 nucleotides read TGCAGTGCTAGAGATCCTCGGCTAGCGGGGGCCTACGAGCAGTACTTC. This translates into CSARDPRLAGAYEQYF.

Concerning this clonotype itself: An end of the junction differs from the germline gene, which may be a read error. The chain has TRBV27 and TRBJ1-2; 7 bases line up with TRBD1. The germline CDR1 and CDR2 sequences are MNHEY and SMNVEV (reference sequence). The CDR3 contains 18 residues. The CDR3 spells CASTHYPLRDRANYAYTF. The CDR3, as DNA: TGTGCCAGCACCCATTACCCCCTCCGGGACAGAGCTAACTATGCCTACACCTTC.

As DNA, the CDR3 is TGTGCCAGCATTACTCTGGGACAGGGGCTTTATAGCAATCAGCCCCAGCATTTT. Protein sequence: CASITLGQGLYSNQPQHF. The chain employs TRBV28 and TRBJ1-5, with 10 bases lining up with TRBD1. Germline CDR1 and CDR2: MDHEN and SYDVKM. Trimming cost V 7 bases and J 0 bases; bases outside gene matches: 12. CDR3 length: 18 residues.

At least ten counts were recorded for this clonotype. V gene TRBV12-3 or TRBV12-4 combines with J gene TRBJ1-6, with no clear D. V gave up 4 bases and J gave up 10 bases, with 17 bases separating them. The CDR3 length is 15 residues. The CDR3: CASSSRDRGFSPLHF. As DNA, the CDR3 is TGTGCCAGCAGTTCCCGGGATCGAGGGTTCTCACCCCTCCACTTT.

This clonotype appeared a few times. The chain couples TRBV5-1 to TRBJ2-7, with D possibly being TRBD1 (6 bases). In germline, CDR1 is SGHRS, CDR2 YFSETQ. The CDR3 has 14 amino acids. The ends were cut back, 4 bases at V and 2 bases at J, with 13 bases in the middle. This chain's CDR3 is CASSQVQGPYEQYF. DNA of the CDR3: TGCGCCAGCAGCCAAGTACAGGGACCCTACGAGCAGTACTTC.

A few counts support this clonotype. The chain couples TRBV12-3 or TRBV12-4 to TRBJ2-2, with D maybe TRBD1 (6 bases). Trimming pared 8 bases from V and 7 bases from J, leaving 11 bases between. The CDR3 sequence is 12 residues long. The CDR3 spells CASYRGGGELFF. The CDR3 DNA is TGTGCCAGCTACAGAGGGGGCGGGGAGCTGTTTTTT.

This clonotype came up a few times. This chain joins TRBV18 and TRBJ2-1; D is tentatively TRBD1 or TRBD2 (5 bases each). This CDR3 comprises 15 residues. The V end was cut by 5 bases, the J end by 5 bases, with 16 bases between. Germline V CDR1 and CDR2: KGHSH, LQKENI. The CDR3 DNA follows: TGTGCCAGCTCAGAGGGGACGTTGCCCCACAATGAGCAGTTCTTC. This codes for CASSEGTLPHNEQFF.

This clonotype came up many times. The chain employs TRBV12-3 or TRBV12-4 and TRBJ2-2; either TRBD1 or TRBD2 may fit D (5 bases each). Trimming took 3 bases from V and 0 from J, leaving 11 bases between them. The CDR3 extends over 16 amino acids. The CDR3 nucleotides read TGTGCCAGCAGTTTGTTGGGGACCTCGAACACCGGGGAGCTGTTTTTT. Translating it yields CASSLLGTSNTGELFF.

This chain connects TRBV10-3 to TRBJ1-3; D remains unclear. Germline V gene lookup returns CDR1 ENHRY and CDR2 SYGVKD. The germline V and J ends were trimmed by 0 bases and 0 bases, with 6 bases remaining between them. The length of the CDR3 is 15 residues. DNA for the CDR3: TGTGCCATCAGTGAGTCGATAAGCTCTGGAAACACCATATATTTT. Its translation: CAISESISSGNTIYF.

The CDR3 DNA reads TGCGCCAGCAGCCAAGATCTGGGATTCAATCAGCCCCAGCATTTT. Translated: CASSQDLGFNQPQHF. The chain joins TRBV4-1 to TRBJ1-5, with D hard to call. CDR3 length equals 15 residues. Looked up from germline, CDR1 is MGHRA and CDR2 is YSYEKL. V was pared by 0 bases and J by 3 bases, with 9 bases between.

Only one count was recorded for this clonotype. The chain uses TRBV29-1 and TRBJ2-5, with D possibly TRBD2 on 5 matching bases. CDR1 SQVTM and CDR2 ANQGSEA come from the germline V gene. This CDR3 spans 14 amino acids. V was trimmed by 3 bases and J by 5 bases, leaving 16 bases between them. CDR3 loop: CSVDPSGVGETQYF. CDR3 bases: TGCAGCGTTGATCCTTCCGGGGTCGGGGAGACCCAGTACTTC.

The chain is built from TRBV4-1 and TRBJ2-5; the match to TRBD1 covers 7 bases. J was trimmed by 0 bases and V by 3 bases; bases with no gene match: 7. There are 16 residues in the CDR3. Germline V gives CDR1 MGHRA, CDR2 YSYEKL. The CDR3 DNA reads as TGCGCCAGCAGCCAGGCCCTCACAGGGGACCAAGAGACCCAGTACTTC. This sequence encodes CASSQALTGDQETQYF.

The rearrangement links TRBV10-3 to TRBJ2-5; 9 nucleotides match TRBD1. Germline trimming cut 11 bases from V and 5 bases from J; bases unmatched to any gene: 12. The CDR3 covers 14 residues. CDR1 is ENHRY and CDR2 is SYGVKD in the germline V gene. This chain's CDR3 is CAVNRGQGFETQYF. The CDR3 DNA sequence: TGTGCCGTTAACAGGGGGCAAGGGTTCGAGACCCAGTACTTC.

The table lists this clonotype with a few counts. One junction end does not reproduce the germline sequence, and a read error may be involved. The rearrangement uses TRBV10-3 and TRBJ1-2; a possible D gene is TRBD1 (6 bases). CDR3 size: 15 residues. Germline V lookup: CDR1 ENHRY, CDR2 SYGVKD. The CDR3 is CAVSDPDRVNYGYTF. The DNA of the CDR3 is TGTGCCGTCAGTGATCCGGACAGAGTTAACTATGGCTACACCTTC.

V and J are TRBV27 and TRBJ2-3; a weak D match, TRBD1 (6 bases). The ends were cut back, 9 bases at V and 0 bases at J, with 13 bases in the middle. CDR3 length equals 14 residues. Germline V gives CDR1 MNHEY, CDR2 SMNVEV (reference sequence). CDR3 nucleotides: TGTGCCAGTCGGACAGCCCCTAGCACAGATACGCAGTATTTT. It translates to CASRTAPSTDTQYF.

J is TRBJ2-2 and V is TRBV6-2 or TRBV6-3; a weak D match, TRBD2 (5 bases). The CDR3 has 16 residues. Germline V gene data show CDR1 as MNHEY and CDR2 as SVGEGT. Trimming pared 3 bases from V and 3 bases from J, leaving 14 bases between. CDR3 DNA sequence: TGTGCCAGCAGTTATCCGTCCGGACTGTACACCGGGGAGCTGTTTTTT. Encoded protein: CASSYPSGLYTGELFF.

This chain connects TRBV2 to TRBJ1-2; 9 nucleotides line up with TRBD1. The CDR3 extends over 18 amino acids. Germline CDR1 and CDR2: SNHLY and FYNNEI. Germline trimming cut 7 bases from V and 1 base from J; bases unmatched to any gene: 16. The CDR3 coding sequence is TGTGCCAGCACCAGGGGGACAGGGATGGGCGCCCGTAACTATGGCTACACCTTC. This translates into CASTRGTGMGARNYGYTF.

The chain carries TRBV6-5 and TRBJ2-5; TRBD2 matches 8 bases. The J call is uncertain, as TRBJ2-1 better fits the DNA end. The germline gives CDR1 MNHEY, CDR2 SVGAGI. This CDR3 contains 15 residues. CDR3 nucleotides: TGTGCCAGCAGTCGGACTAGCCGGTCGGGAAATGAGCAGTTCTTC. It codes for CASSRTSRSGNEQFF.

The chain combines TRBV7-2 with TRBJ1-5, with TRBD1 matching 8 bases. This CDR3 spans 17 amino acids. Germline values: CDR1 SGHTA, CDR2 FQGNSA. Unmatched junction bases numbered 8, after V lost 1 base and J lost 3 bases. The CDR3 nucleotides read TGTGCCAGCAGCTTAGTGACAGGGGCGCGGCTCAATCAGCCCCAGCATTTT. Protein product: CASSLVTGARLNQPQHF.

This clonotype was recorded at least ten times. This sequence joins TRBV5-1 and TRBJ2-7; D is unresolved. Germline CDR1 SGHRS, CDR2 YFSETQ. The CDR3 has 13 amino acids. The germline V and J ends were trimmed by 0 bases and 4 bases, with 8 bases remaining between them. CDR3 region: CASSLGIAYEQYF. The CDR3 coding sequence is TGCGCCAGCAGCTTGGGTATTGCGTACGAGCAGTACTTC.

In regard to this clonotype: The junction differs from germline at one of its ends, possibly a read error. J is TRBJ2-3 and V is TRBV6-6; possible D gene TRBD2, 5 bases. Germline V CDR1 and CDR2: MNHNY, SVGAGI (reference sequence). The CDR3 contains 13 residues. The CDR3 spells CASSRLAIDMQYF. CDR3 nucleotides: TGTGCCAGCAGCCGCCTAGCAATAGATATGCAGTATTTT.

The chain uses TRBV20-1 and TRBJ2-7; D uncertain. Per the germline V gene, CDR1 is DFQATT and CDR2 is SNEGSKA (reference sequence). The V end lost 0 bases, the J end lost 5 bases, and 14 bases lay between the germline ends. The CDR3 is made up of 14 amino acids. The CDR3 loop is CSARDAAGVNEQYF. CDR3 coding DNA: TGCAGTGCTAGAGATGCGGCAGGAGTTAACGAGCAGTACTTC.